Listed here are 28 T cell receptor beta chains from one sample, sequenced in a study of T cell repertoires in cytomegalovirus infection. These receptors have no known antigen. From the reads, TCRdb called clonotypes with MiXCR, one entry per CDR3 protein. The sample carries just over 450,000 distinct CDR3 sequences, more than 40% recorded once. The sample consisted of cultured PBMCs, taken from culture after CMV antigen stimulation. The receptor set was obtained from a human donor in good health (CMV status not recorded). Some clones in this sample may be carry-over from other donors' samples.

This sequence joins TRBV6-1 and TRBJ1-5; D not certain. The germline V and J ends were trimmed by 2 bases and 6 bases, with 14 bases remaining between them. There are 15 residues in the CDR3. Germline loops: CDR1 MNHNS, CDR2 SASEGT. The CDR3 DNA reads TGTGCCAGCAGTGAACAGGTGGCGCGGGGTCAGCCCCAGCATTTT. Translated: CASSEQVARGQPQHF.

J is TRBJ2-1 and V is TRBV6-2 or TRBV6-3, with D tentatively TRBD2 (6 bases). Trimming took 7 bases from V and 5 from J, leaving 24 bases between them. This CDR3 region has 17 residues. From germline, CDR1 is MNHEY and CDR2 SVGEGT. In nucleotides, the CDR3 is TGTGCCAGCAAATATACCATGCGGGGTCGGATCCACAATGAGCAGTTCTTC. It is translated as CASKYTMRGRIHNEQFF.

This clonotype has just a few counts. The chain's CDR3 is CASTLRRGNTEAFF. CDR3 nucleotides: TGTGCCAGCACTCTAAGGCGCGGGAACACTGAAGCTTTCTTT. The rearrangement joins TRBV7-2 to TRBJ1-1; D is unresolved. Trimming shortened V by 7 bases and J by 1 base, and 13 bases separated the two germline ends. Germline V gene lookup returns CDR1 SGHTA and CDR2 FQGNSA. The CDR3 length is 14 residues.

The genes are TRBV15 and TRBJ1-2, with unresolved D. The CDR3 contains 13 residues. Germline CDR1 LNHNV, CDR2 YYDKDF (reference sequence). Trimming removed 3 bases from V and 5 bases from J, with 10 bases in between. Here the CDR3 DNA reads TGTGCCACCAGCAGCAGCAGCCGATATGGCTACACCTTC. Protein sequence: CATSSSSRYGYTF. The variable domain in full, with the rest retrieved from reference TRBV15 and TRBJ1-2, is DAMVIQNPRYQVTQFGKPVTLSCSQTLNHNVMYWYQQKSSQAPKLLFHYYDKDFNNEADTPDNFQSRRPNTSFCFLDIRSPGLGDTAMYLCATSSSSRYGYTFGSGTRLTVV.

The chain is built from TRBV29-1 and TRBJ2-1; no clear D. The germline V and J ends were trimmed by 5 bases and 10 bases, with 18 bases remaining between them. This CDR3 is built from 13 residues. The germline V gene encodes CDR1 SQVTM and CDR2 ANQGSEA. CDR3 coding DNA: TGCAGCGTTAACCCGTCCGTGGTTTGGGAGCAGTTCTTC. Amino acids: CSVNPSVVWEQFF.

This clonotype has a handful of counts. The CDR3 loop reads CASSLEGLSGKLFF. DNA of the CDR3: TGTGCCAGCAGCTTAGAAGGGTTAAGTGGGAAACTGTTTTTT. The chain employs TRBV7-2 and TRBJ1-4; no clear D. Germline values: CDR1 SGHTA, CDR2 FQGNSA. The CDR3 sequence is 14 residues long. Trimming cost V 1 base and J 11 bases, with 14 bases left between them. Variable domain in full (rest from reference TRBV7-2 and TRBJ1-4): GAGVSQSPSNKVTEKGKDVELRCDPISGHTALYWYRQSLGQGLEFLIYFQGNSAPDKSGLPSDRFSAERTGGSVSTLTIQRTQQEDSAVYLCASSLEGLSGKLFFGSGTQLSVL.

The chain links TRBV29-1 to TRBJ1-2; the match to TRBD1 covers 10 bases. The germline CDR1 and CDR2 sequences are SQVTM and ANQGSEA. The CDR3 covers 15 residues. V was clipped by 5 bases and J by 2 bases; unmatched bases: 8. The CDR3 DNA is TGCAGCGTTTGTAGATGGGGACAGGGGAACTATGGCTACACCTTC. Its translation: CSVCRWGQGNYGYTF. The full variable domain, completed using reference TRBV29-1 and TRBJ1-2, is SAVISQKPSRDICQRGTSLTIQCQVDSQVTMMFWYRQQPGQSLTLIATANQGSEATYESGFVIDKFPISRPNLTFSTLTVSNMSPEDSSIYLCSVCRWGQGNYGYTFGSGTRLTVV.

This clonotype was found once. The chain has TRBV12-3 or TRBV12-4 and TRBJ1-5; the D gene is possibly TRBD1 (5 bases). The CDR3 runs 17 residues. V was cut by 5 bases and J by 0 bases, with 17 bases left in between. The CDR3 protein is CASSPNWGDYSNQPQHF. The CDR3, as DNA: TGTGCCAGCAGTCCGAACTGGGGGGACTATAGCAATCAGCCCCAGCATTTT.

This clonotype was found a few times. The chain uses TRBV6-2 or TRBV6-3 and TRBJ1-2; D not resolved. From germline, CDR1 is MNHEY and CDR2 SVGEGT. Trimming took 8 bases from V and 2 from J, leaving 15 bases between them. This CDR3 region has 14 residues. The CDR3 sequence: CASRPKVENYGYTF. Written as DNA, the CDR3 is TGTGCCAGCCGACCGAAGGTGGAGAACTATGGCTACACCTTC.

The chain joins TRBV4-1 to TRBJ2-5; 7 bases map to TRBD1. Germline V gene data show CDR1 as MGHRA and CDR2 as YSYEKL. V was clipped by 5 bases and J by 5 bases; unmatched bases: 8. This CDR3 comprises 14 residues. CDR3 sequence: CASSSRGRGETQYF. The CDR3 bases are TGCGCCAGCAGCTCAAGGGGGCGCGGGGAGACCCAGTACTTC.

This clonotype was recorded a few times. The chain carries TRBV12-3 or TRBV12-4 and TRBJ2-7; weak D call: TRBD1 (6 bases). This CDR3 region has 14 residues. V lost 3 bases, J lost 6 bases, and 15 bases lay in between. The CDR3 DNA reads as TGTGCCAGCAGTTTTCGATGGGGGCGTTCCGAGCAGTACTTC. Protein: CASSFRWGRSEQYF.

This clonotype appeared a few times. V and J are TRBV11-2 and TRBJ1-3; the match to TRBD1 covers 7 bases. V gave up 4 bases and J gave up 4 bases; unmatched junction bases: 4. Per germline, CDR1 SGHAT and CDR2 FQNNGV. This CDR3 spans 14 amino acids. CDR3 amino acids: CASSSRGLGNTIYF. CDR3 bases: TGTGCCAGCAGCTCGAGGGGGCTCGGAAACACCATATATTTT.

This clonotype was observed a handful of times. This chain connects TRBV7-2 to TRBJ2-5; 8 nucleotides agree with TRBD2. J lost 5 bases, V lost 6 bases, and 14 bases had no gene match. This CDR3 comprises 16 residues. The germline CDR1 and CDR2 sequences are SGHTA and FQGNSA. CDR3 nucleotides: TGTGCCAGCAGTAGAATAATAGCGGGAACGTCGGAGACCCAGTACTTC. Encoded protein: CASSRIIAGTSETQYF.

In its sample, this clonotype was seen a few times. The chain couples TRBV7-6 to TRBJ2-7, with D possibly matching TRBD1 (5 bases). CDR1 is SGHVS and CDR2 is FNYEAQ in the germline V gene. The germline V and J ends were trimmed by 3 bases and 7 bases, with 16 bases remaining between them. This CDR3 is 14 amino acids long. The CDR3 protein is CASSLGRYIGEQYF. The CDR3, as DNA: TGTGCCAGCAGCTTGGGGCGCTACATTGGGGAGCAGTACTTC.

The V gene is TRBV7-3, the J gene TRBJ2-1, with D possibly being TRBD2 (7 bases). Trimming cost V 6 bases and J 1 base, with 16 bases left between them. The CDR3 consists of 16 residues. The germline gives CDR1 SGHTA, CDR2 FQGTGA. The CDR3 region is CASSPRGRESYNEQFF. In DNA, the CDR3 is TGTGCCAGCAGTCCTAGGGGGAGGGAATCCTACAATGAGCAGTTCTTC.

The chain couples TRBV6-2 or TRBV6-3 to TRBJ2-2, with D unresolved. Germline-derived CDR1 and CDR2 are MNHEY and SVGEGT. Trimming removed 2 bases at V and 4 bases at J, with 14 bases between. This CDR3 region has 16 residues. The CDR3 here is CASSYGGRSSTGELFF. The DNA for the CDR3 is TGTGCCAGCAGTTACGGTGGCAGAAGCTCCACCGGGGAGCTGTTTTTT.

The V gene is TRBV4-2, the J gene TRBJ2-7; D unclear. Germline loops: CDR1 LGHNA, CDR2 YNFKEQ. With 1 base removed from V and 6 bases from J, the gap between germline ends came to 7 bases. There are 12 residues in the CDR3. The CDR3 DNA is TGTGCCAGCAGCCAAGGCGGTCGCGAGCAGTACTTC. Translating it yields CASSQGGREQYF.

The gene calls are TRBV12-3 or TRBV12-4 and TRBJ2-7, with TRBD1 identical over 7 bases. The CDR3 extends over 14 amino acids. V trimming: 7 bases; J trimming: 2 bases; junction bases outside the gene matches: 8. Here the CDR3 reads CASNQTGTTYEQYF. The CDR3, as DNA: TGTGCCAGCAACCAGACAGGGACCACCTACGAGCAGTACTTC.

This chain connects TRBV5-1 to TRBJ1-6; 7 bases agree with TRBD1. Germline lookup yields CDR1 SGHRS and CDR2 YFSETQ. The CDR3 extends over 15 amino acids. Trimming at V came to 4 bases and at J to 10 bases, leaving 11 bases not matched to a gene. The CDR3 DNA reads as TGCGCCAGCAGCGTACGACAGGGATTACGCTCACCCCTCCACTTT. Protein product: CASSVRQGLRSPLHF.

V and J are TRBV6-2 or TRBV6-3 and TRBJ1-5; D is possibly TRBD1 (6 bases). The CDR3 contains 15 residues. CDR1 MNHEY and CDR2 SVGEGT come from the germline V gene. V lost 7 bases, J lost 0 bases, and 13 bases lay in between. CDR3 nucleotides: TGTGCCAGCATGACAGGAACTTATAGCAATCAGCCCCAGCATTTT. Translation gives CASMTGTYSNQPQHF.

This clonotype was seen more than once but under ten times. The chain joins TRBV7-2 to TRBJ2-5; TRBD2 agrees at 8 bases. Germline V gives CDR1 SGHTA, CDR2 FQGNSA. The CDR3 sequence is 14 residues long. The junction had 1 base not matched to a gene; V was cut back by 3 bases and J by 1 base. The CDR3 spells CASSFSGAQETQYF. The CDR3 region has the DNA TGTGCCAGCAGCTTTAGCGGGGCCCAAGAGACCCAGTACTTC.

The DNA for the CDR3 is TGTGCCAGCAGCCTGGACAGCCCTAATTCACCCCTCCACTTT. This encodes CASSLDSPNSPLHF. This chain uses TRBV12-3 or TRBV12-4 with TRBJ1-6, with D possibly matching TRBD1 (6 bases). This CDR3 contains 14 residues. Trimming cost V 6 bases and J 6 bases, with 12 bases left between them.

This clonotype was found a few times. This chain uses TRBV7-8 with TRBJ1-2, with D possibly matching TRBD1 (6 bases). The ends were cut back, 2 bases at V and 4 bases at J, with 14 bases in the middle. The CDR3 is 15 amino acids. Germline V CDR1 and CDR2: SGHVS, FQNEAQ. CDR3: CASSLRSDRSYGYTF. In nucleotides, the CDR3 is TGTGCCAGCAGCTTAAGGTCCGACAGGAGCTATGGCTACACCTTC.

The genes are TRBV6-5 and TRBJ2-3, with D possibly matching TRBD2 (5 bases). The germline V gene has CDR1 MNHEY and CDR2 SVGAGI. The V gene lost 5 bases and the J gene lost 5 bases, with 11 bases spanning the gap. The CDR3 sequence is 13 residues long. CDR3 protein: CASSPILGDTQYF. In DNA, the CDR3 is TGTGCCAGCAGTCCGATACTAGGAGATACGCAGTATTTT.

V usage is TRBV7-2 and J usage is TRBJ2-7, with D uncertain. Trimming removed 1 base at V and 3 bases at J, with 10 bases between. Germline CDR1 reads SGHTA; CDR2 reads FQGNSA. The CDR3 has 14 residues. CDR3 sequence reads: CASSLETILYEQYF. The DNA for the CDR3 is TGTGCCAGCAGCTTAGAGACCATACTCTACGAGCAGTACTTC.

The chain combines TRBV6-1 with TRBJ1-1; 7 bases agree with TRBD1. The CDR3 is 14 amino acids. Looked up from germline, CDR1 is MNHNS and CDR2 is SASEGT. V shed 11 bases, J shed 3 bases, and the junction held 12 bases outside the gene matches. The CDR3 DNA follows: TGTGCCCTTAGGGGGCGGTACGGACACACTGAAGCTTTCTTT. As protein: CALRGRYGHTEAFF.

The rearrangement joins TRBV7-2 to TRBJ2-4; TRBD1 matches at 7 bases. Germline CDR1 reads SGHTA; CDR2 reads FQGNSA. The CDR3 loop spans 16 amino acids. Unmatched junction bases numbered 13, after V lost 4 bases and J lost 7 bases. This CDR3 is CASSSPGQDFWNIQYF. Here the CDR3 DNA reads TGTGCCAGCAGCTCGCCTGGACAGGACTTTTGGAACATTCAGTACTTC.

The J gene is TRBJ1-5, the V gene TRBV6-2 or TRBV6-3; no clear D. V gave up 2 bases and J gave up 4 bases, with 24 bases separating them. This CDR3 is 19 amino acids long. The germline V gene has CDR1 MNHEY and CDR2 SVGEGT. CDR3 DNA: TGTGCCAGCAGTTACAGCCGGACCTTTCTTGGACGGAATAATCAGCCCCAGCATTTT. It encodes CASSYSRTFLGRNNQPQHF.